The entry below describes one T cell receptor beta chain. Its matching antigen is unknown. Data came from immunoSEQ multiplex PCR; TCRdb stores just in-frame clones and leaves some out. Of about 7,900 clones listed, about 88% were seen once; the top ten hold less than 4%. These data belong to a study of chemoradiotherapy in HPV16-positive cancers. Over chemoradiotherapy, repertoires were sampled more than once. This CDR3 has 17 residues. CDR1 is KGHSH and CDR2 is LQKENI in the germline V gene. V shed 0 bases, J shed 9 bases, and the junction held 12 bases outside the gene matches. Notes on the study in general: In HPV16-positive patients, HPV-responsive T-cell expansion tracked better recurrence-free survival. Only a couple of HPV16-positive patients supplied the functional HPV-specificity definition.

Sequences were derived from blood, sampled from a patient who underwent chemoradiotherapy. J is TRBJ2-1 and V is TRBV18; TRBD2 agrees at 9 bases. The receptor was derived from a human donor with HPV-associated anogenital cancer. CDR3 loop: CASSPPSSGRRLGEQFF. The CDR3 nucleotides are TGTGCCAGCTCACCACCGAGTAGCGGGAGAAGGTTGGGTGAGCAGTTCTTC.